The 26 T cell receptor beta chains below come from one sample, sequenced in a study of high-grade serous ovarian cancer treatment subgroups. Tumor samples were taken before definitive surgery or chemotherapy. Generated by immunoSEQ multiplex PCR, the TCRdb table keeps only in-frame clones and is missing some. The top ten clones hold 5% to 6% of a sample with about 7,700 clones, approximately 72% of them seen once. Sequenced material: tumor tissue. The receptors were gathered from a human donor with high-grade serous ovarian cancer.

This clone was detected a few times. The germline gene is not matched at one end of the junction; a read error may be the cause. The gene calls are TRBV28 and TRBJ1-5; D possibly corresponds to TRBD1 (6 bases). The CDR3 runs to 14 residues. Germline CDR1 is MDHEN and CDR2 is SYDVKM. The DNA of the CDR3 is TGTGCCCGCAGCCGGGGGGGCAGCAATCAGCCCCAGCATTTT. This gives the protein CARSRGGSNQPQHF.

V gene TRBV6-6 combines with J gene TRBJ2-5; TRBD2 matches 10 bases. TRBJ2-7 explains the end of the DNA better; the J call may be wrong. CDR3 length equals 16 residues. CDR1 is MNHNY and CDR2 is SVGAGI in the germline V gene (reference sequence). CDR3 sequence: CASNFYGTSVSYEQYF. The CDR3 DNA sequence: TGTGCCAGCAATTTTTATGGGACTAGCGTATCCTACGAGCAGTACTTC.

V is TRBV2 and J is TRBJ1-5; D remains unclear. Per the germline V gene, CDR1 is SNHLY and CDR2 is FYNNEI. This CDR3 is 14 amino acids long. V was shortened by 7 bases and J by 4 bases, with 14 bases between the two germline ends. CDR3 DNA sequence: TGTGCCAGCAACACTTGGGCGGGGAATCAGCCCCAGCATTTT. Translated: CASNTWAGNQPQHF.

By proportion, this clone is large. CDR3 coding DNA: TGTGCCAGCAGCAATATGGACAGACTAGCGTTCTCACCGGGGGAGCAGTTCTTC. Amino acids: CASSNMDRLAFSPGEQFF. The J gene is TRBJ2-1, the V gene TRBV21-1; the table calls TRBD2, which could not be checked here. TRBV21-1 is given as a pseudogene. This CDR3 is built from 18 residues.

The V gene is TRBV4-3, the J gene TRBJ1-1; the D is unclear. The CDR3 runs to 14 residues. With 6 bases removed from V and 1 base from J, the gap between germline ends came to 12 bases. From germline, CDR1 is LGHNA and CDR2 YSLEER. CDR3 nucleotide sequence: TGCGCCAGCAGTCGAGGACCAGGGAACACTGAAGCTTTCTTT. Protein sequence: CASSRGPGNTEAFF.

The chain couples TRBV5-5 to TRBJ2-7, with D perhaps TRBD1 (5 bases). CDR3 size: 14 residues. V dropped 0 bases and J dropped 6 bases, with 13 bases sitting between them. Germline CDR1 is SGHKS and CDR2 is YYEKEE (reference sequence). The CDR3 is CASSLAAGKGEQYF. CDR3 coding DNA: TGTGCCAGCAGCTTGGCCGCAGGGAAGGGCGAGCAGTACTTC.

The V gene is TRBV11-2, the J gene TRBJ2-7; no firm D call. Germline CDR1 reads SGHAT; CDR2 reads FQNNGV. V lost 2 bases to trimming and J lost 9 bases, with 8 bases between them. There are 11 residues in the CDR3. CDR3 protein: CASSLLEVQYF. For the CDR3, the DNA is TGTGCCAGCAGCTTACTAGAGGTGCAGTACTTC.

V gene TRBV27 combines with J gene TRBJ2-7; the match to TRBD1 covers 8 bases. The CDR3 has 15 amino acids. V was clipped by 6 bases and J by 2 bases; unmatched bases: 9. Germline V gene lookup returns CDR1 MNHEY and CDR2 SMNVEV (reference sequence). This chain's CDR3 is CASRDSRTGTYEQYF. Here the CDR3 DNA reads TGTGCCAGCAGAGATTCCCGGACAGGGACCTACGAGCAGTACTTC.

This chain uses TRBV9 with TRBJ2-6; D perhaps matches TRBD1 (5 bases). Per the germline V gene, CDR1 is SGDLS and CDR2 is YYNGEE. The CDR3 loop spans 15 amino acids. The ends were cut back, 1 base at V and 4 bases at J, with 9 bases in the middle. DNA of the CDR3: TGTGCCAGCAGCGTATCAGGGTACGGGGCCAACGTCCTGACTTTC. This encodes CASSVSGYGANVLTF. Based on the CDR3 plus reference TRBV9 and TRBJ2-6, the full variable domain is DSGVTQTPKHLITATGQRVTLRCSPRSGDLSVYWYQQSLDQGLQFLIQYYNGEERAKGNILERFSAQQFPDLHSELNLSSLELGDSALYFCASSVSGYGANVLTFGAGSRLTVL.

V and J are TRBV28 and TRBJ2-7; D tentatively fits TRBD1 or TRBD2 (5 bases each). CDR3 length: 15 amino acids. Between the trimmed V and J ends, which lost 6 bases and 3 bases, there was a span of 18 bases. Per germline, CDR1 MDHEN and CDR2 SYDVKM. The CDR3 loop reads CASRMRGPAFYEQYF. The CDR3 region has the DNA TGTGCCAGCAGAATGAGGGGCCCTGCCTTCTACGAGCAGTACTTC.

This clone was observed a handful of times. This chain joins TRBV28 and TRBJ1-3; no firm D call. The CDR3 length is 14 residues. The germline CDR1 and CDR2 sequences are MDHEN and SYDVKM. With 7 bases removed from V and 4 bases from J, the gap between germline ends came to 14 bases. The DNA for the CDR3 is TGTGCCAGCACCCCCATAAGGCCGGGAAACACCATATATTTT. Amino acids: CASTPIRPGNTIYF.

The chain couples TRBV7-2 to TRBJ2-1, with D uncertain. Trimming took 5 bases from V and 2 from J, leaving 13 bases between them. The germline gives CDR1 SGHTA, CDR2 FQGNSA. The CDR3 loop spans 15 amino acids. The CDR3, as DNA: TGTGCCAGCAGCCCAGACACCTTGACCTACAATGAGCAGTTCTTC. Protein product: CASSPDTLTYNEQFF.

The genes are TRBV7-3 and TRBJ2-5; D perhaps matches TRBD2 (5 bases). This CDR3 has 13 residues. Trimming shortened V by 5 bases and J by 1 base, and 8 bases separated the two germline ends. Germline CDR1 reads SGHTA; CDR2 reads FQGTGA. CDR3 sequence reads: CASSPGFQETQYF. CDR3 nucleotide sequence: TGTGCCAGCAGCCCGGGATTCCAAGAGACCCAGTACTTC.

J is TRBJ1-3 and V is TRBV29-1; the match to TRBD1 covers 8 bases. The CDR3 contains 16 residues. The J segment lost 0 bases and the V segment lost 2 bases, leaving 6 bases of the junction unmatched. CDR1 SQVTM and CDR2 ANQGSEA come from the germline V gene. CDR3 bases: TGCAGCGTTGAAACTACAGGGGGTTCCTCTGGAAACACCATATATTTT. Translation gives CSVETTGGSSGNTIYF.

The V gene is TRBV11-2, the J gene TRBJ2-3; D not resolved. From germline, CDR1 is SGHAT and CDR2 FQNNGV. Trimming took off 4 bases at V and 1 base at J, with 12 bases between the two ends. This CDR3 has 15 amino acids. The CDR3 reads CASSSLGIGTDTQYF. CDR3 coding DNA: TGTGCCAGCAGCTCCCTGGGGATTGGCACAGATACGCAGTATTTT.

This chain connects TRBV6-5 to TRBJ2-5; a weak D match, TRBD2 (6 bases). This CDR3 is 15 amino acids long. The ends were cut back, 6 bases at V and 4 bases at J, with 18 bases in the middle. CDR1 and CDR2 (germline): MNHEY, SVGAGI. CDR3 nucleotide sequence: TGTGCCAGCAGCCCGGTCGGGAGTGGTCGAGAGACCCAGTACTTC. Translation: CASSPVGSGRETQYF.

The J gene is TRBJ1-1, the V gene TRBV19, with D possibly TRBD1 on 5 matching bases. This CDR3 comprises 11 residues. V was pared by 10 bases and J by 3 bases, with 9 bases between. In germline, CDR1 is LNHDA, CDR2 SQIVND (reference sequence). The CDR3 DNA reads TGTGCCACTCGAGGGGACACTGAAGCTTTCTTT. Its translation: CATRGDTEAFF.

The rearrangement uses TRBV30 and TRBJ1-1; D unresolved. V dropped 4 bases and J dropped 4 bases, with 10 bases sitting between them. This CDR3 has 12 residues. The V gene's germline CDR1 is GTSNPN and CDR2 SVGIG (reference sequence). DNA for the CDR3: TGTGCCTGGAATCGGTACGGCACTGAAGCTTTCTTT. This translates into CAWNRYGTEAFF. The whole variable domain, filled in from reference TRBV30 and TRBJ1-1, reads SQTIHQWPATLVQPVGSPLSLECTVEGTSNPNLYWYRQAAGRGLQLLFYSVGIGQISSEVPQNLSASRPQDRQFILSSKKLLLSDSGFYLCAWNRYGTEAFFGQGTRLTVV.

The chain couples TRBV7-9 to TRBJ2-7, with D uncertain. The CDR3 is made up of 14 amino acids. Trimming shortened V by 1 base and J by 2 bases, and 9 bases separated the two germline ends. Germline values: CDR1 SEHNR, CDR2 FQNEAQ (reference sequence). The CDR3 DNA reads TGTGCCAGCAGCTTAGGTGAAAGAGCCTACGAGCAGTACTTC. Translated: CASSLGERAYEQYF.

The chain employs TRBV7-2 and TRBJ2-7; D is perhaps TRBD1 (5 bases). This CDR3 has 14 residues. Between the trimmed V and J ends, which lost 5 bases and 5 bases, there was a span of 16 bases. Germline loops: CDR1 SGHTA, CDR2 FQGNSA. The CDR3 sequence: CASSPHPGRDEQYF. DNA of the CDR3: TGTGCCAGCAGCCCCCATCCAGGCAGGGACGAGCAGTACTTC.

The chain carries TRBV6-6 and TRBJ1-6; perhaps TRBD1 as D (6 bases). Germline CDR1 is MNHNY and CDR2 is SVGAGI (reference sequence). V was clipped by 7 bases and J by 5 bases, with 15 bases between them. The length of the CDR3 is 15 residues. CDR3 sequence: CASTEHAGDNSPLHF. In nucleotides, the CDR3 is TGTGCCAGCACGGAACATGCAGGGGATAATTCACCCCTCCACTTT.

V usage is TRBV14 and J usage is TRBJ2-7; 8 bases agree with TRBD2. Trimming cost V 0 bases and J 1 base; bases outside gene matches: 5. Germline-derived CDR1 and CDR2 are SGHDN and FVKESK. The CDR3 length is 16 residues. CDR3 loop: CASSQEGLGRSYEQYF. The CDR3 nucleotides read TGTGCCAGCAGCCAAGAGGGACTAGGGAGATCCTACGAGCAGTACTTC.

This chain joins TRBV7-9 and TRBJ2-7, with TRBD2 matching over 12 bases. The CDR3 runs 15 residues. Germline trimming cut 0 bases from V and 6 bases from J; bases unmatched to any gene: 3. The V gene's germline CDR1 is SEHNR and CDR2 FQNEAQ (reference sequence). The CDR3 coding sequence is TGTGCCAGCAGCTTAGCTATGGGACTAGCGGGCGAGCAGTACTTC. The encoded protein is CASSLAMGLAGEQYF.

The count of this clone is one. CDR3 in DNA: TGTGCCAGCAGCGCCCGACAGGGGCAAACCTACGAGCAGTACTTC. Translating it yields CASSARQGQTYEQYF. The chain uses TRBV11-2 and TRBJ2-7; 8 nucleotides agree with TRBD1. The V gene's germline CDR1 is SGHAT and CDR2 FQNNGV. The J segment lost 2 bases and the V segment lost 5 bases, leaving 8 bases of the junction unmatched. The CDR3 has 15 residues.

The rearrangement joins TRBV7-9 to TRBJ2-7; D remains unclear. The germline V gene encodes CDR1 SEHNR and CDR2 FQNEAQ (reference sequence). There are 15 residues in the CDR3. Trimming left V 4 bases short and J 5 bases short, with 18 bases between. Written as DNA, the CDR3 is TGTGCCAGCAGCTCTATTGGGGTCTCGACCGACGAGCAGTACTTC. It codes for CASSSIGVSTDEQYF.

This sequence joins TRBV5-1 and TRBJ2-1; D perhaps matches TRBD1 (5 bases). This CDR3 spans 15 amino acids. Germline V gives CDR1 SGHRS, CDR2 YFSETQ. Trimming took off 2 bases at V and 3 bases at J, with 12 bases between the two ends. CDR3 coding DNA: TGCGCCAGCAGCTTAGGGCAGGGTAGCTACAATGAGCAGTTCTTC. This sequence encodes CASSLGQGSYNEQFF. Filled out from reference TRBV5-1 and TRBJ2-1, the complete variable domain reads KAGVTQTPRYLIKTRGQQVTLSCSPISGHRSVSWYQQTPGQGLQFLFEYFSETQRNKGNFPGRFSGRQFSNSRSEMNVSTLELGDSALYLCASSLGQGSYNEQFFGPGTRLTVL.